This T cell receptor (beta chain) appears in the sequencing data of a study of T cell repertoires in cytomegalovirus infection. Study at large: Indications came from public TCR beta signatures; they pointed to CMV infection and to a matching HLA type.

This clonotype was observed many times. Its antigen is currently unknown. Using its own MiXCR run on the reads, TCRdb lists one record per CDR3 protein. Of approximately 600,000 distinct CDR3 sequences in the sample, over 35% were seen once. This receptor was obtained from a human donor in good health (CMV status not recorded). Some clones in this sample may be carry-over from other donors' samples. The source material was cultured PBMCs, sampled from culture after CMV antigen stimulation.

CDR3 sequence: CASSMYSLHYGYTF. CDR3 sequence (DNA): TGTGCCAGCAGCATGTACAGTCTCCACTATGGCTACACCTTC. This chain uses TRBV7-2 with TRBJ1-2; D is unresolved. The V and J ends lost 5 bases and 3 bases respectively, with 13 bases between them. The CDR3 length is 14 residues. Germline values: CDR1 SGHTA, CDR2 FQGNSA.